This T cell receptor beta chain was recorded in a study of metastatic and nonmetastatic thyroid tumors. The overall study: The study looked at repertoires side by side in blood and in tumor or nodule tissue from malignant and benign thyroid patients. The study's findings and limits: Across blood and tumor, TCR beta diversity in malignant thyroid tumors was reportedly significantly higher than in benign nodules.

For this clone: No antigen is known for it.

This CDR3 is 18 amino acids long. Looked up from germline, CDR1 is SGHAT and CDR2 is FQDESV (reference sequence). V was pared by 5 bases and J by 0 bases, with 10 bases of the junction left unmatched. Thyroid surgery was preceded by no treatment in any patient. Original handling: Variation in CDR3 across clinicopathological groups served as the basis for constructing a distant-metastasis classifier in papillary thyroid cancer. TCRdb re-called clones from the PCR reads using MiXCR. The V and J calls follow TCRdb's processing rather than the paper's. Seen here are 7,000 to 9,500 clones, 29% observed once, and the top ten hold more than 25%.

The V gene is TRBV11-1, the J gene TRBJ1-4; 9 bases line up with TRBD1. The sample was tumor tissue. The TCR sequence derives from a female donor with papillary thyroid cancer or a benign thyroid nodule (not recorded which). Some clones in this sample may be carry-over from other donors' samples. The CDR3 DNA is TGTGCCAGCAGCCGGGACAGGGTTCTTCAGGCAACTAATGAAAAACTGTTTTTT. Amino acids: CASSRDRVLQATNEKLFF.